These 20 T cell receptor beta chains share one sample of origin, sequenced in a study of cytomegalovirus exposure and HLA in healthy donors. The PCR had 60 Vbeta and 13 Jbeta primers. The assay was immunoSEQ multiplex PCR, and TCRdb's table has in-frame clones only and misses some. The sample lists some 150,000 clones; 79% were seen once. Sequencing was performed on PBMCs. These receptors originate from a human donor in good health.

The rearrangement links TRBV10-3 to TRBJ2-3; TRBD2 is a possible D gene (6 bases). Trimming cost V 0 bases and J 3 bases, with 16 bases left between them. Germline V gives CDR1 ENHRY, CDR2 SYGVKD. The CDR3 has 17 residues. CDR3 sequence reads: CAISESSSGLQTDTQYF. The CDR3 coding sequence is TGTGCCATCAGTGAGTCGAGCTCGGGACTCCAAACAGATACGCAGTATTTT.

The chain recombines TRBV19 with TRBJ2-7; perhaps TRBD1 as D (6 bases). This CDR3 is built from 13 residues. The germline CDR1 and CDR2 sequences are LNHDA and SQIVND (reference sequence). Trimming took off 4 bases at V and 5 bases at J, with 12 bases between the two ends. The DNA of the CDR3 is TGTGCCAGTAGTAGATACCGGGACAACGAGCAGTACTTC. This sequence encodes CASSRYRDNEQYF.

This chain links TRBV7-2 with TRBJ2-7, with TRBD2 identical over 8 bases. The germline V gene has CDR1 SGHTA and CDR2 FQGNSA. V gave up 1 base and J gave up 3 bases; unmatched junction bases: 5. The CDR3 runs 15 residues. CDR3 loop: CASSLGTSPNYEQYF. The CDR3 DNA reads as TGTGCCAGCAGCTTAGGGACTAGCCCAAACTACGAGCAGTACTTC.

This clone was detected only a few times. CDR3 bases: TGTGCCAGCAGCTTAGCGCCGGGAAGGAACGAGCAGTACTTC. Translated: CASSLAPGRNEQYF. The chain has TRBV7-2 and TRBJ2-7, with a possible D match to TRBD2 (5 bases). The CDR3 sequence is 14 residues long. The germline gives CDR1 SGHTA, CDR2 FQGNSA. Trimming left V 0 bases short and J 5 bases short, with 11 bases between.

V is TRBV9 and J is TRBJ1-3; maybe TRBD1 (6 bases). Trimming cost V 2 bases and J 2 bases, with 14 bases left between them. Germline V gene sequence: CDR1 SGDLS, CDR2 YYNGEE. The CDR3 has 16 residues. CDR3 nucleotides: TGTGCCAGCAGCGTGCCGACACAGGGAGCTGGAAACACCATATATTTT. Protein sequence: CASSVPTQGAGNTIYF.

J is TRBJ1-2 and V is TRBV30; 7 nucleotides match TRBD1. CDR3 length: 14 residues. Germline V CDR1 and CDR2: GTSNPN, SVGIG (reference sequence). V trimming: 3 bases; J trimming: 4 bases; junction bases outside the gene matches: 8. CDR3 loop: CAWSGTVETYGYTF. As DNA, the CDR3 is TGTGCCTGGAGCGGGACAGTCGAAACCTATGGCTACACCTTC.

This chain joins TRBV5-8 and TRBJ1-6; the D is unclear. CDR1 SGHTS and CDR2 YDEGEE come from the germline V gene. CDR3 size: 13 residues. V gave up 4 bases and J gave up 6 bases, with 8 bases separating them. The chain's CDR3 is CASSLRGNSPLHF. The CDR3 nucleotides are TGTGCCAGCAGCCTCAGAGGTAATTCACCCCTCCACTTT.

The CDR3 DNA sequence: TGTGCCAGCAGCCTATCTAACACTGAAGCTTTCTTT. It is translated as CASSLSNTEAFF. The chain has TRBV5-8 and TRBJ1-1; unclear D gene. The CDR3 runs 12 residues. Trimming left V 4 bases short and J 2 bases short, with 6 bases between. CDR1 and CDR2 (germline): SGHTS, YDEGEE.

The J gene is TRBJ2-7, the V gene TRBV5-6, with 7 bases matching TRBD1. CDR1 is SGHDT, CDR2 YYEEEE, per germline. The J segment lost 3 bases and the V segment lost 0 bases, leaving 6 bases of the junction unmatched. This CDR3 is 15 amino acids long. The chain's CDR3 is CASSLGQGILYEQYF. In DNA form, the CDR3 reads TGTGCCAGCAGCTTGGGACAGGGTATTCTCTACGAGCAGTACTTC.

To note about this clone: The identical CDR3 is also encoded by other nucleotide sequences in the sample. This CDR3 is CASSSGQGRTEAFF. CDR3 bases: TGTGCCAGCAGCTCGGGACAGGGGAGGACTGAAGCTTTCTTT. The chain recombines TRBV5-4 with TRBJ1-1; 10 bases line up with TRBD1. The CDR3 extends over 14 amino acids. Trimming removed 3 bases from V and 5 bases from J; junction bases left unmatched: 4. Per the germline V gene, CDR1 is SGHNT and CDR2 is YYREEE (reference sequence). Using reference TRBV5-4 and TRBJ1-1 for the parts outside the CDR3, the full variable domain is ETGVTQSPTHLIKTRGQQVTLRCSSQSGHNTVSWYQQALGQGPQFIFQYYREEENGRGNFPPRFSGLQFPNYSSELNVNALELDDSALYLCASSSGQGRTEAFFGQGTRLTVV.

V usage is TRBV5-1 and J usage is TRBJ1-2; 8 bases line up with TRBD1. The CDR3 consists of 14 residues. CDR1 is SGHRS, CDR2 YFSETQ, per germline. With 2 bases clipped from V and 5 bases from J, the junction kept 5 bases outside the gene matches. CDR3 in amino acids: CASSLQGGEYGYTF. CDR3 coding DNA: TGCGCCAGCAGCTTACAGGGGGGCGAATATGGCTACACCTTC.

The CDR3 bases are TGTGCCAGTTTGGCGGGACAGGGGTCGGGCGAGCAGTACTTC. Translation gives CASLAGQGSGEQYF. This chain connects TRBV2 to TRBJ2-7, with 10 bases lining up with TRBD1. CDR3 size: 14 residues. Unmatched junction bases numbered 11, after V lost 9 bases and J lost 6 bases. The germline V gene has CDR1 SNHLY and CDR2 FYNNEI.

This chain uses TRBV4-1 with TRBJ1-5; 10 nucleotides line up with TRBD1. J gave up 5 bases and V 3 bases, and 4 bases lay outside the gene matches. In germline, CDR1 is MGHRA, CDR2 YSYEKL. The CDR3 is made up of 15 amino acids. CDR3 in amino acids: CASSHSGTGDQPQHF. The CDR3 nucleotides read TGCGCCAGCAGCCACTCCGGGACAGGGGATCAGCCCCAGCATTTT.

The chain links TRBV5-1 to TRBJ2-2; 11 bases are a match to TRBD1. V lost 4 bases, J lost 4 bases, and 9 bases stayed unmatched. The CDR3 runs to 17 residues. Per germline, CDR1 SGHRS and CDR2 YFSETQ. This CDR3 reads CASSATGTGGSTGELFF. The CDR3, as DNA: TGCGCCAGCAGCGCTACCGGGACAGGGGGTTCCACCGGGGAGCTGTTTTTT.

The CDR3 DNA is TGTGCCAGCAGCCAATCTAGCGTCAATCAGCCCCAGCATTTT. Translation gives CASSQSSVNQPQHF. This chain joins TRBV16 and TRBJ1-5; D gene ambiguous. Trimming shortened V by 0 bases and J by 3 bases, and 6 bases separated the two germline ends. CDR1 is KGHSY and CDR2 is FQNENV in the germline V gene. The CDR3 length is 14 residues.

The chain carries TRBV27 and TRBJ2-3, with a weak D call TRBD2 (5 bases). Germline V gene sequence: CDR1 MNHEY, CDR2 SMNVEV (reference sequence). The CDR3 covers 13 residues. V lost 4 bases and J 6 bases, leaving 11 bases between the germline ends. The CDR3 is CASSYVASDTQYF. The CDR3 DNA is TGTGCCAGCAGTTACGTCGCTAGCGATACGCAGTATTTT.

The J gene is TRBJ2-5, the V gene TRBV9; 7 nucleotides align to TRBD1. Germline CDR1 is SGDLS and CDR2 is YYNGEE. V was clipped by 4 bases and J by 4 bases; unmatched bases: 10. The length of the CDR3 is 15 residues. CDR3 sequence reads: CASSPLTGRRETQYF. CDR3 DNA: TGTGCCAGCAGCCCCCTGACAGGGCGGCGAGAGACCCAGTACTTC.

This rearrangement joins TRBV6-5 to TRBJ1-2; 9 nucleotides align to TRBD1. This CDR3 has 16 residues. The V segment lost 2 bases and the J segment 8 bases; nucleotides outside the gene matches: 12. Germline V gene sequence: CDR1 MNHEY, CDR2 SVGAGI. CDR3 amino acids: CASSYTPTGGRGGYTF. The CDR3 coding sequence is TGTGCCAGCAGTTACACCCCGACAGGGGGGAGAGGCGGCTACACCTTC.

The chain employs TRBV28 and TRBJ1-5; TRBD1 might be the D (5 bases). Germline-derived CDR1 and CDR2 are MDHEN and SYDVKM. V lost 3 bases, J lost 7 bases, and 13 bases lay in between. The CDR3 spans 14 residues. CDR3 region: CASSFQGGYQPQHF. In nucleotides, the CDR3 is TGTGCCAGCAGTTTTCAGGGAGGCTACCAGCCCCAGCATTTT. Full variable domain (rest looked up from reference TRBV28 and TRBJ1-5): DVKVTQSSRYLVKRTGEKVFLECVQDMDHENMFWYRQDPGLGLRLIYFSYDVKMKEKGDIPEGYSVSREKKERFSLILESASTNQTSMYLCASSFQGGYQPQHFGDGTRLSIL.

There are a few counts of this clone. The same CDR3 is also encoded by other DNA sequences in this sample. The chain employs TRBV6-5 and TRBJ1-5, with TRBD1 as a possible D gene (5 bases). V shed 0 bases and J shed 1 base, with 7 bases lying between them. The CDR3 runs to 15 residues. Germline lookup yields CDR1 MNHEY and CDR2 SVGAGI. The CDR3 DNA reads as TGTGCCAGCAGTTACTCCCAGGGAAGCAATCAGCCCCAGCATTTT. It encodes CASSYSQGSNQPQHF.